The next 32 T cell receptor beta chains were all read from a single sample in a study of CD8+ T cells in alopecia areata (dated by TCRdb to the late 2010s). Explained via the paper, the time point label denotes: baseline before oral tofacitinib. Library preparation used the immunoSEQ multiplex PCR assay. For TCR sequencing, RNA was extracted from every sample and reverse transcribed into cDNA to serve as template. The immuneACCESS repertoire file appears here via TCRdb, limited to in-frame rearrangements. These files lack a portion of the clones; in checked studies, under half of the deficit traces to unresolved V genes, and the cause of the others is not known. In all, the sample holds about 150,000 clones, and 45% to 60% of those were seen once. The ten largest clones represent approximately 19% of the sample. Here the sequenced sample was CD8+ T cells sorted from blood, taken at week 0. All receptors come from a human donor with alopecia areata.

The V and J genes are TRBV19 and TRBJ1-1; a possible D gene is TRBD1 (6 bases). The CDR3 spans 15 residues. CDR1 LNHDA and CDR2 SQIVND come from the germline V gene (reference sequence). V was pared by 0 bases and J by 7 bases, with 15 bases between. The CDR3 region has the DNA TGTGCCAGTAGTATAGACCCGGACAGTCCAAGTGAAGCTTTCTTT. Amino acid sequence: CASSIDPDSPSEAFF.

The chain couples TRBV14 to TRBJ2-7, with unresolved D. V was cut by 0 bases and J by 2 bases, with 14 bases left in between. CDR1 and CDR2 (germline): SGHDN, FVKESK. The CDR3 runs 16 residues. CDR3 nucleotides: TGTGCCAGCAGCCAAGAATTTTGGGGTGTGACCTACGAGCAGTACTTC. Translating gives CASSQEFWGVTYEQYF.

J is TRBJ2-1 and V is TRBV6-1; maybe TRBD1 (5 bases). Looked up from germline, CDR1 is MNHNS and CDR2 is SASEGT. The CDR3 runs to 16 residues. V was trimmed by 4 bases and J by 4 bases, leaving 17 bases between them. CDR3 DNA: TGTGCCAGCAGTGTTCCGACGGATGGGGCTTACAATGAGCAGTTCTTC. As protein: CASSVPTDGAYNEQFF.

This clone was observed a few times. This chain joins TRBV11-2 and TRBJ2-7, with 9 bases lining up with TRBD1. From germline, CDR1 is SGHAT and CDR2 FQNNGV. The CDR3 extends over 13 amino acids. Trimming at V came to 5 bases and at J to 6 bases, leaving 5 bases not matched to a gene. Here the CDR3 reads CASSRGTGSEQYF. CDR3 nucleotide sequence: TGTGCCAGCAGCCGCGGGACAGGGTCCGAGCAGTACTTC.

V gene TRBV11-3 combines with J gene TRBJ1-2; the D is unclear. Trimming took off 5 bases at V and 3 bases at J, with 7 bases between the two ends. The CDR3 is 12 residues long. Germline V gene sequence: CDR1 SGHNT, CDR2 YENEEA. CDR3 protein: CASSDADYGYTF. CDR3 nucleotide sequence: TGTGCCAGCAGCGACGCCGACTATGGCTACACCTTC.

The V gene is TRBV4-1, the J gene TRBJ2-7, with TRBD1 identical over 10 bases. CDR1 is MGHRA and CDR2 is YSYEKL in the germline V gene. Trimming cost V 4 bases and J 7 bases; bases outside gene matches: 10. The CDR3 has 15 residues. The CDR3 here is CASSPGTGVSLEQYF. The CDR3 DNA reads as TGCGCCAGCAGCCCCGGGACAGGGGTCTCCCTGGAGCAGTACTTC.

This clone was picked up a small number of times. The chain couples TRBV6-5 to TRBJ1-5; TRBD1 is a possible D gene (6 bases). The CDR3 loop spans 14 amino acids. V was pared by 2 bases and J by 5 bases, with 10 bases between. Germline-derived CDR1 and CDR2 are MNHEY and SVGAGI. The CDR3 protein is CASSYRGPHQPQHF. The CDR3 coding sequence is TGTGCCAGCAGTTACCGGGGGCCACATCAGCCCCAGCATTTT.

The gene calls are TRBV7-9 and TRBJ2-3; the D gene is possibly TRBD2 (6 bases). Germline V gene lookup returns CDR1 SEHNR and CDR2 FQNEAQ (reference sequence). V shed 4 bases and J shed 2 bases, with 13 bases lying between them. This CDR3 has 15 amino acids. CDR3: CASSSIAEPTDTQYF. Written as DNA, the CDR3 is TGTGCCAGCAGCTCCATAGCGGAACCCACAGATACGCAGTATTTT.

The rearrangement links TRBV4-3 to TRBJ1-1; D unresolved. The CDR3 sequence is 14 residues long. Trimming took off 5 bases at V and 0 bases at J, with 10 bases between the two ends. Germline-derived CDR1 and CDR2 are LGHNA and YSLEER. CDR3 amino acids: CASSFGPMNTEAFF. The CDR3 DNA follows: TGCGCCAGCAGCTTCGGACCGATGAACACTGAAGCTTTCTTT.

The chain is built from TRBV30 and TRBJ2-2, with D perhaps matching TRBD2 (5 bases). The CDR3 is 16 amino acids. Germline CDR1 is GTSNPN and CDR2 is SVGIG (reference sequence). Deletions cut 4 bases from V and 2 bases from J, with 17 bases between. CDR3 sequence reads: CAWTGETRFNTGELFF. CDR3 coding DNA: TGTGCCTGGACCGGGGAGACACGGTTCAACACCGGGGAGCTGTTTTTT.

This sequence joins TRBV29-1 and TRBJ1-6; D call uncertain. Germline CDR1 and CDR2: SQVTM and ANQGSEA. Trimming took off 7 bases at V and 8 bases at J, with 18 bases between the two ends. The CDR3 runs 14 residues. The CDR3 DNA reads TGCAGCGCCGCGGGCCTCGATGGGGATTCACCCCTCCACTTT. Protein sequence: CSAAGLDGDSPLHF.

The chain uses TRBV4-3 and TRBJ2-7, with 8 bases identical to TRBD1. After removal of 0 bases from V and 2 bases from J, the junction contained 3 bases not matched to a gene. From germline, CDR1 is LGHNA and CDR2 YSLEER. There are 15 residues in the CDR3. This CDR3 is CASSQDTGGPYEQYF. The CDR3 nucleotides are TGCGCCAGCAGCCAAGATACAGGGGGACCCTACGAGCAGTACTTC.

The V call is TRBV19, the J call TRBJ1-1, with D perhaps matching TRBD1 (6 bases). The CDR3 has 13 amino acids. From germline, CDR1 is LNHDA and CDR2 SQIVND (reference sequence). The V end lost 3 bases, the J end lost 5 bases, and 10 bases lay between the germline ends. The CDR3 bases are TGTGCCAGTAGTATCACAGGGCGAACTGAAGCTTTCTTT. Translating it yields CASSITGRTEAFF.

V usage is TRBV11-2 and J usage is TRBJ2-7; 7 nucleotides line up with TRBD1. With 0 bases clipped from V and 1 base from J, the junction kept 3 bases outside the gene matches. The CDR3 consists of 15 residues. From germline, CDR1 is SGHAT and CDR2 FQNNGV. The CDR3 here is CASSLEGQRSYEQYF. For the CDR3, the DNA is TGTGCCAGCAGCTTAGAGGGACAGAGGTCCTACGAGCAGTACTTC.

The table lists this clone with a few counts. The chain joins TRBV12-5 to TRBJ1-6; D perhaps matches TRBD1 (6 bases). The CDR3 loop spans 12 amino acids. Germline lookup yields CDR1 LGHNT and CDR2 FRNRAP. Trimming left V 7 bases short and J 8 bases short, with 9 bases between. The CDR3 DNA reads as TGTGCTAGTGCGGACAGTTATTCACCCCTCCACTTT. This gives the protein CASADSYSPLHF.

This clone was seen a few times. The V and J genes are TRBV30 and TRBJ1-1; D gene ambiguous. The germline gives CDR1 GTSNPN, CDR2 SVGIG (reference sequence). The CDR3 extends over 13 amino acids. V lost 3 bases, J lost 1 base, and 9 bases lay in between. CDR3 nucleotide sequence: TGTGCCTGGAGGATAGGACGGAACACTGAAGCTTTCTTT. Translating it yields CAWRIGRNTEAFF.

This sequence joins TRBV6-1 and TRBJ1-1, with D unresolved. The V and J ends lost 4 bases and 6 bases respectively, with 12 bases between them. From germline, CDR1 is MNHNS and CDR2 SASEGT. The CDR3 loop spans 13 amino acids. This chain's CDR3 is CASSGLGVAEAFF. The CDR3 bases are TGTGCCAGCAGTGGATTGGGAGTCGCTGAAGCTTTCTTT.

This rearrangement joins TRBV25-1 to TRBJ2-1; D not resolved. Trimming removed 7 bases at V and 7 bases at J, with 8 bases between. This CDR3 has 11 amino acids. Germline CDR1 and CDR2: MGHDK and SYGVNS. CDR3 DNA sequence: TGTGCCAGCAACCTAGGGAATGAGCAGTTCTTC. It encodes CASNLGNEQFF.

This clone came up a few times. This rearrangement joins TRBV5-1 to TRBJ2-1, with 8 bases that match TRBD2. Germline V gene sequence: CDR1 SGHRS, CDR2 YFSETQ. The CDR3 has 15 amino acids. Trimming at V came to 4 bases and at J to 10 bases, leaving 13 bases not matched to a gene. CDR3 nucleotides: TGCGCCAGCAGCGAGAAGAGTAGCGGGGAAGACGAGCAGTTCTTC. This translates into CASSEKSSGEDEQFF.

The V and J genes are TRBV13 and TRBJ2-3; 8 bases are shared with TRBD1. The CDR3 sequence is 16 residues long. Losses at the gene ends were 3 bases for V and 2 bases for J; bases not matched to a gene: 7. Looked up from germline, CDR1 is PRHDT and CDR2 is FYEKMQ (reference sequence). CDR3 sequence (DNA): TGTGCCAGCAGCTTCAAACAGGGGGACACCACAGATACGCAGTATTTT. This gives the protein CASSFKQGDTTDTQYF. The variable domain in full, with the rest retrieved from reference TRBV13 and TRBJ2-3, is AAGVIQSPRHLIKEKRETATLKCYPIPRHDTVYWYQQGPGQDPQFLISFYEKMQSDKGSIPDRFSAQQFSDYHSELNMSSLELGDSALYFCASSFKQGDTTDTQYFGPGTRLTVL.

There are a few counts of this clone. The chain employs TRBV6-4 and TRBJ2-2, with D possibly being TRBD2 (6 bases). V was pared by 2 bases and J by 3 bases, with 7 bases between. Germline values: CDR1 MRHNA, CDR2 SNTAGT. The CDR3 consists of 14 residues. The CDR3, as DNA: TGTGCCAGCAGTGACAGGGAGGACACCGGGGAGCTGTTTTTT. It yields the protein CASSDREDTGELFF.

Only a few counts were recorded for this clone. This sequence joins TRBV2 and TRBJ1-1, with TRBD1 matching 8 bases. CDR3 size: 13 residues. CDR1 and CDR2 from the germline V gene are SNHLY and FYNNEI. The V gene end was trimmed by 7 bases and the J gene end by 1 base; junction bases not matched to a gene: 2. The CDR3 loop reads CASTDRGNTEAFF. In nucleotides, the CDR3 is TGTGCCAGCACTGACAGGGGGAACACTGAAGCTTTCTTT.

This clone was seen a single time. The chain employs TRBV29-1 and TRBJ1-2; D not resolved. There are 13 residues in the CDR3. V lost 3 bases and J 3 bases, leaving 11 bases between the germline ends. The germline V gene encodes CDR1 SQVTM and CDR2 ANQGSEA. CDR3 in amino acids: CSVEGGNHYGYTF. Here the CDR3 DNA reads TGCAGCGTTGAGGGAGGGAATCACTATGGCTACACCTTC.

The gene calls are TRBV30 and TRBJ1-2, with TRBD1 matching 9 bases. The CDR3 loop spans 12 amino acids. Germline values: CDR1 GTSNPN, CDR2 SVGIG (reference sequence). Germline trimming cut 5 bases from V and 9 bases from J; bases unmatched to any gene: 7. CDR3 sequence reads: CAWGNRGPSYTF. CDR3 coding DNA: TGTGCCTGGGGGAACAGGGGGCCGAGCTACACCTTC.

The CDR3 DNA is TGCGCCAGCAGCTTGACAGAGAACACCGGGGAGCTGTTTTTT. Its protein is CASSLTENTGELFF. The rearrangement links TRBV5-1 to TRBJ2-2; D is uncertain. V shed 1 base and J shed 1 base, with 5 bases lying between them. The CDR3 contains 14 residues. CDR1 SGHRS and CDR2 YFSETQ come from the germline V gene.

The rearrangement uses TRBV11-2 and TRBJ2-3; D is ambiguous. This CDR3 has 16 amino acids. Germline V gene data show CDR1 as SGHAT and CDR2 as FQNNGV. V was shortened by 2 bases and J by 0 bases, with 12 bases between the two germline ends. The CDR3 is CASSLSADTSTDTQYF. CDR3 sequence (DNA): TGTGCCAGCAGCTTATCGGCGGATACTAGCACAGATACGCAGTATTTT.

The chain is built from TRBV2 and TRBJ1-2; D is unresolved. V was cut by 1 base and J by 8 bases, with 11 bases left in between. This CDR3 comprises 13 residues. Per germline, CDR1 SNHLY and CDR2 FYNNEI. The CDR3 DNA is TGTGCCAGCAGTGAAGAATCTCACCGGGGCTACACCTTC. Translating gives CASSEESHRGYTF.

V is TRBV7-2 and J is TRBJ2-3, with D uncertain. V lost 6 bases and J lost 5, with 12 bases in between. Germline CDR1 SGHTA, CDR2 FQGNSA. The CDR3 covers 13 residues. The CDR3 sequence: CASRALLGDTQYF. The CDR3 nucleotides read TGTGCCAGCAGAGCGCTTTTGGGAGATACGCAGTATTTT. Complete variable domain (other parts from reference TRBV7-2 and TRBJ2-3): GAGVSQSPSNKVTEKGKDVELRCDPISGHTALYWYRQSLGQGLEFLIYFQGNSAPDKSGLPSDRFSAERTGGSVSTLTIQRTQQEDSAVYLCASRALLGDTQYFGPGTRLTVL.

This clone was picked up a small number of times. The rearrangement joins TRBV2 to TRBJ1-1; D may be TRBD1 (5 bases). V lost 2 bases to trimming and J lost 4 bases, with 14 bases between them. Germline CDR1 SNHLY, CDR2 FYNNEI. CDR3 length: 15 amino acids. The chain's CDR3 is CASSETLGVGTEAFF. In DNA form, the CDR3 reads TGTGCCAGCAGTGAAACGTTGGGGGTAGGCACTGAAGCTTTCTTT.

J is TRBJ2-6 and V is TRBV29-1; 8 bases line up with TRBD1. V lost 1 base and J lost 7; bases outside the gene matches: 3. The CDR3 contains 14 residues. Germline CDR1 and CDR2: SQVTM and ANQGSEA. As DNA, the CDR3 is TGCAGCGTTGAAGGAGACAGGGGAGCCAACGTCCTGACTTTC. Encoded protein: CSVEGDRGANVLTF.

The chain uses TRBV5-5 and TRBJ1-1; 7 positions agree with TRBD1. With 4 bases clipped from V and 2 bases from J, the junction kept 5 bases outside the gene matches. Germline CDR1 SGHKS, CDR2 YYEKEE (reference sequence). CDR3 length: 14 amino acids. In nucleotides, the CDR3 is TGTGCCAGCAGCCAAGGGACAGACAACACTGAAGCTTTCTTT. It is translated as CASSQGTDNTEAFF.

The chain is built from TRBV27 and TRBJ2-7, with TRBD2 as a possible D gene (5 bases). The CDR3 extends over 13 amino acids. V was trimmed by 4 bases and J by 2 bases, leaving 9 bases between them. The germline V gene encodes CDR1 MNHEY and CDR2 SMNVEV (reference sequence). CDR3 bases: TGTGCCAGCAGTTCCTCCGGGACCTACGAGCAGTACTTC. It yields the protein CASSSSGTYEQYF.